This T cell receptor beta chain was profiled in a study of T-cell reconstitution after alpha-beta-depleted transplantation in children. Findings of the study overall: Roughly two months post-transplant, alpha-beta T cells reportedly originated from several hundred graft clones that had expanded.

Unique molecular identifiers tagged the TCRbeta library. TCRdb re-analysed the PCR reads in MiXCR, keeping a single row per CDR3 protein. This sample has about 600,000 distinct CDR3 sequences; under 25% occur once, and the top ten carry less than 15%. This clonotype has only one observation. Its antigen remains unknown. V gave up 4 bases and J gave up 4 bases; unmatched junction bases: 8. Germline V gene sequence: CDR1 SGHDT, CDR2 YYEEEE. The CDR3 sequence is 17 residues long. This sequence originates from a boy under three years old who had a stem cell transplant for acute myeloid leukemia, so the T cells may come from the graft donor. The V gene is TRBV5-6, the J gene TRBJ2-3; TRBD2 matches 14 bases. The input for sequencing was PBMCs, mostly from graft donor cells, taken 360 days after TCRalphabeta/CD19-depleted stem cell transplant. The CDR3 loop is CASSPRLAGGLPDTQYF. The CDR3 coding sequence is TGTGCCAGCAGCCCCCGACTAGCGGGGGGGCTGCCAGATACGCAGTATTTT.